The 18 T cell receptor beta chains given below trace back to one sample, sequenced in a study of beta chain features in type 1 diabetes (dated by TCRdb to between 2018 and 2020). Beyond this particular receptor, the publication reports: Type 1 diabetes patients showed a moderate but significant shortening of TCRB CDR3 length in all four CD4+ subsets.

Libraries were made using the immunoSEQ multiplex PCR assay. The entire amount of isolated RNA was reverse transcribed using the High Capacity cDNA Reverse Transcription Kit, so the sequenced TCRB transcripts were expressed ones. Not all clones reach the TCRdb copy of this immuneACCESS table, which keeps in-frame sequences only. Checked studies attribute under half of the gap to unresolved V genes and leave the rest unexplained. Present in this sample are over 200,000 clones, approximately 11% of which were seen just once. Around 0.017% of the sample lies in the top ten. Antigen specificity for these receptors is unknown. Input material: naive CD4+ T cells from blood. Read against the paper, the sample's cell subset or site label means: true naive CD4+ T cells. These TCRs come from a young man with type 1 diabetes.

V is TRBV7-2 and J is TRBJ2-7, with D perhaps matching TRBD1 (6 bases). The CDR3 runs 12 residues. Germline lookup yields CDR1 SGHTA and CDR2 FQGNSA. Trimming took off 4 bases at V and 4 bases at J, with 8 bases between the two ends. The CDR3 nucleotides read TGTGCCAGCAGCTCCACAGGGTACGAGCAGTACTTC. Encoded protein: CASSSTGYEQYF.

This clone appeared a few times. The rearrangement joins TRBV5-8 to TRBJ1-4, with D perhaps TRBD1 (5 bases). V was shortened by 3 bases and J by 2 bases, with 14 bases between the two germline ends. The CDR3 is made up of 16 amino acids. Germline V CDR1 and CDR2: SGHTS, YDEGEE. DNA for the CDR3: TGTGCCAGCAGCTGGGAGGGGAGCTCGACTAATGAAAAACTGTTTTTT. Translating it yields CASSWEGSSTNEKLFF.

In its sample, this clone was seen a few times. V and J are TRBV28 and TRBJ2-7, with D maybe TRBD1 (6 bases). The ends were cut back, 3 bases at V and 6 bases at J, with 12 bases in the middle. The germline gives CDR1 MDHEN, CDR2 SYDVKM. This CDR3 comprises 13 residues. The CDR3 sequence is CASSFQGSPEQYF. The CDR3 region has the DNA TGTGCCAGCAGTTTTCAGGGGTCCCCCGAGCAGTACTTC.

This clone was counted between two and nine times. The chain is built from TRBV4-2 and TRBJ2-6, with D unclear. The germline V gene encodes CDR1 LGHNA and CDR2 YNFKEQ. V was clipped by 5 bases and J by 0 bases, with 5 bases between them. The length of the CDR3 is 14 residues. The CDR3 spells CASSSGSGANVLTF. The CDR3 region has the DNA TGTGCCAGCAGCTCGGGCTCTGGGGCCAACGTCCTGACTTTC.

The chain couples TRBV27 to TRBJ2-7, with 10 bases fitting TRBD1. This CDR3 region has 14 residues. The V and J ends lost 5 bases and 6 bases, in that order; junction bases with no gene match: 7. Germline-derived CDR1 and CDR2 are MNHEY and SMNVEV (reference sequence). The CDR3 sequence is CASSPRDRGGEQYF. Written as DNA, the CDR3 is TGTGCCAGCAGTCCCCGGGACAGGGGTGGCGAGCAGTACTTC.

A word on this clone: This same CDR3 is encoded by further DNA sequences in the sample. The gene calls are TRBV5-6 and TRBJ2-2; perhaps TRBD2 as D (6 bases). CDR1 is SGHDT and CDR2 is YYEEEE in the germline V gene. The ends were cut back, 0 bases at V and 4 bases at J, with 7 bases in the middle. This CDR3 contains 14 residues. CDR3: CASSLAGGTGELFF. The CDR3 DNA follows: TGTGCCAGCAGCTTGGCCGGGGGCACCGGGGAGCTGTTTTTT.

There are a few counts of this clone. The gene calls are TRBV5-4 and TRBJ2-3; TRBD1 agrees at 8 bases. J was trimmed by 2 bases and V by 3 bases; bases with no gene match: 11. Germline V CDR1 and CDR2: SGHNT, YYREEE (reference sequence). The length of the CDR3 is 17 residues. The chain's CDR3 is CASSSHPDRALTDTQYF. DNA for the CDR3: TGTGCCAGCAGCTCGCACCCGGACAGGGCCCTCACAGATACGCAGTATTTT.

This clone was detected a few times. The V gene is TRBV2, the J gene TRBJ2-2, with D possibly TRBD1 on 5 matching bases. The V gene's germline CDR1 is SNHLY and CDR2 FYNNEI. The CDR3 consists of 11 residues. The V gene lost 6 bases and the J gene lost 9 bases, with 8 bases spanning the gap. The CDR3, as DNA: TGTGCCAGCAGGACAGCGCGGGAGCTGTTTTTT. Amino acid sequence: CASRTARELFF.

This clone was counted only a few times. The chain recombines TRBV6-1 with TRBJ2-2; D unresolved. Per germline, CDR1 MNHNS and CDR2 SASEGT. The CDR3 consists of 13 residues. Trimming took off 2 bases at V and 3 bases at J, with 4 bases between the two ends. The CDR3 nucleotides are TGTGCCAGCAGTGAAACGGACACCGGGGAGCTGTTTTTT. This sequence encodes CASSETDTGELFF.

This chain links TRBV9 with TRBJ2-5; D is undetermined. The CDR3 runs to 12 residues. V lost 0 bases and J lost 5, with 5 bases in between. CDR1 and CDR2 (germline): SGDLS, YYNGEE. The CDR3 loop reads CASSVVQETQYF. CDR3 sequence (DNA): TGTGCCAGCAGCGTAGTTCAGGAGACCCAGTACTTC.

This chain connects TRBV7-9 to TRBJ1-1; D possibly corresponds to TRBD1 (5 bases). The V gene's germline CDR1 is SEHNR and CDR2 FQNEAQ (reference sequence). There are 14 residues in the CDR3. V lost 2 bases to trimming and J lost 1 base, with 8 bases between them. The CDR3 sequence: CASSLRGENTEAFF. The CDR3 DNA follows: TGTGCCAGCAGCTTACGGGGGGAGAACACTGAAGCTTTCTTT.

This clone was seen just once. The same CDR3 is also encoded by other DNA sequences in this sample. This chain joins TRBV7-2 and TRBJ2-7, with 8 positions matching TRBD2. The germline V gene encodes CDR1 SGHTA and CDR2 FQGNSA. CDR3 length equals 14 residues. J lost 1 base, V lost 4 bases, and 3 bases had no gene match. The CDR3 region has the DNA TGTGCCAGCAGCTGGACTAGCAGATCCTACGAGCAGTACTTC. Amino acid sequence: CASSWTSRSYEQYF. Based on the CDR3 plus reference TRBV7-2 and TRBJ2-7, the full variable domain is GAGVSQSPSNKVTEKGKDVELRCDPISGHTALYWYRQSLGQGLEFLIYFQGNSAPDKSGLPSDRFSAERTGGSVSTLTIQRTQQEDSAVYLCASSWTSRSYEQYFGPGTRLTVT.

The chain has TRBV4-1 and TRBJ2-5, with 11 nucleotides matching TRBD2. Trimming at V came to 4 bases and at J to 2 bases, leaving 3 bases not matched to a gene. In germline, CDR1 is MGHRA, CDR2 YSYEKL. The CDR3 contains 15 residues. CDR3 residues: CASSPRLAGQETQYF. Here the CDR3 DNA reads TGCGCCAGCAGCCCCCGACTAGCGGGGCAAGAGACCCAGTACTTC.

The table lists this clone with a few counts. CDR3 bases: TGTGCCAGCAGCGGGCGGACAGGGGGGGAGACCCAGTACTTC. Translation gives CASSGRTGGETQYF. The J gene is TRBJ2-5, the V gene TRBV7-8; 10 nucleotides line up with TRBD1. The CDR3 covers 14 residues. CDR1 is SGHVS and CDR2 is FQNEAQ in the germline V gene. V dropped 5 bases and J dropped 5; count of bases not matched to a gene: 5.

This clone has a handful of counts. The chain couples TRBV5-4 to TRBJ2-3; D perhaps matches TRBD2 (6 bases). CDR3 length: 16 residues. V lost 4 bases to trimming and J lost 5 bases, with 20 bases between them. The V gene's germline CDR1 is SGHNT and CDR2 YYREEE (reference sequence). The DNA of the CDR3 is TGTGCCAGCAGCCATAGCGGATACACATTGATAGATACGCAGTATTTT. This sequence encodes CASSHSGYTLIDTQYF. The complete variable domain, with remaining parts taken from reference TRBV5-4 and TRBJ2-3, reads ETGVTQSPTHLIKTRGQQVTLRCSSQSGHNTVSWYQQALGQGPQFIFQYYREEENGRGNFPPRFSGLQFPNYSSELNVNALELDDSALYLCASSHSGYTLIDTQYFGPGTRLTVL.

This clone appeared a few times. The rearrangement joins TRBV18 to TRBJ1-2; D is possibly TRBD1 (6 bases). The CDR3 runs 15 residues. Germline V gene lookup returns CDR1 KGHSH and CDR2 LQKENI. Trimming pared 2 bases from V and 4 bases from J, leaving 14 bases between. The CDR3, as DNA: TGTGCCAGCTCACCATCGGACAGTAGCATCTATGGCTACACCTTC. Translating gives CASSPSDSSIYGYTF.

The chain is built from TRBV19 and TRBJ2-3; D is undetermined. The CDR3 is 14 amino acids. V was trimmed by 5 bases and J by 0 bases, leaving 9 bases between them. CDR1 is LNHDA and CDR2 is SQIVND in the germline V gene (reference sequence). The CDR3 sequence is CASSPRGSTDTQYF. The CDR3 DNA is TGTGCCAGTAGTCCCCGAGGAAGCACAGATACGCAGTATTTT.

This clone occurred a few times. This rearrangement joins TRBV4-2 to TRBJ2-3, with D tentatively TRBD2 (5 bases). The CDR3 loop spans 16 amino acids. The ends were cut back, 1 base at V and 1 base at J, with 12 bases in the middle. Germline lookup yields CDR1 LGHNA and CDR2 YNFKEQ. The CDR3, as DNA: TGTGCCAGCAGCCAAGGCAGGCGGGTTGGCACAGATACGCAGTATTTT. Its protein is CASSQGRRVGTDTQYF.